This T cell receptor (beta chain) was documented in a study of breast tumors, draining lymph nodes, adjacent tissues (dated by TCRdb to 2016 to 2018). Looking at the study overall: Breast cancer patients provided tumor, adjacent nontumor tissue and axillary lymph nodes, and the study compared the TCR beta repertoires across these three sources. The study aimed to assess the relationships and possible T-cell exchange between tumor, surrounding tissue and draining lymph node repertoires in human breast cancer.

Paper-wide results and their limitations: Tumor and nontumor tissue repertoires were found to be significantly more similar in luminal-like than in basal-like breast cancer. T-cell repertoire diversity in tumors was found to be lower than in lymph nodes but higher than in nontumor tissue, and preferential V and J gene usage was observed. Rather than being directly demonstrated, the conclusion that tumor T cells originate in lymph nodes was presented as consistent with a hypothesis. The data were considered consistent with most tumor T cells being derived from the lymph node and subsequently expanding within tumor tissue.

The data were produced on an Illumina HiSeq 2000. Multiplex PCR amplification was used to generate the TCR beta chain libraries. High-throughput sequencing was used to analyze the amplified TCR beta chain products. TCRdb redid the processing of the public reads, applying fastp at Q25 and MiXCR, and retained in-frame beta chains. Rows with a matching CDR3 protein are joined into one entry that keeps the most common DNA and genes. The sample has about 80,000 distinct CDR3 sequences on record, roughly 20% of them singletons. The ten largest clonotypes hold approximately 2.5% of the sample. Lymph node samples came from the axillary draining lymph nodes of breast cancer patients. Regarding this clonotype: The antigen it recognizes is unknown. A much larger clone sits a single nucleotide away, making a read error possible.

The sequenced material came from axillary lymph node tissue. The source is a female donor with breast cancer. Some clones in this sample may be carry-over from other donors' samples.

CDR3 sequence: CASRLWGEQFF. Read as DNA, the sequence is TGTGCCAGCAGGCTATGGGGTGAGCAGTTCTTC. The chain was built from TRBV6-2 or TRBV6-3 and TRBJ2-1; the D gene cannot be resolved reliably. The CDR3 holds 11 amino acids from the cysteine to the phenylalanine. Only the CDR3 DNA is retained, 33 bases long and in frame from the first base. Trimming costs V 6 bases and J 9 bases, and their ends lie 9 bases apart. CDR1 and CDR2 are read off the germline V gene as MNHEY and SVGEGT.